This passage covers 19 T cell receptor beta chains from one sample sequenced in a study of identical twins. TCRdb fed the 5' RACE reads into MiXCR, producing one record per CDR3 protein. The table includes a few hundred thousand distinct CDR3 sequences, about a fifth detected once. Specimen: naive T cells sorted from blood. Receptor source: a man aged 45-65 years in good health.

This clonotype was recorded many times. The genes are TRBV15 and TRBJ2-3; unclear D gene. Trimming took 5 bases from V and 2 from J, leaving 11 bases between them. The CDR3 runs to 14 residues. The germline gives CDR1 LNHNV, CDR2 YYDKDF (reference sequence). The CDR3 protein is CATSLRGSTDTQYF. CDR3 in DNA: TGTGCCACCAGCCTACGAGGTTCCACAGATACGCAGTATTTT.

This clonotype was observed a few times. The rearrangement uses TRBV12-3 or TRBV12-4 and TRBJ1-4, with 8 bases matching TRBD1. The CDR3 contains 14 residues. J gave up 4 bases and V 5 bases, and 3 bases lay outside the gene matches. The CDR3 protein is CASSGTGDNEKLFF. Here the CDR3 DNA reads TGTGCCAGCAGTGGGACAGGAGATAATGAAAAACTGTTTTTT.

The chain uses TRBV7-8 and TRBJ2-6; 7 bases are shared with TRBD1. CDR3 size: 19 residues. Trimming at V came to 5 bases and at J to 1 base, leaving 14 bases not matched to a gene. CDR1 is SGHVS and CDR2 is FQNEAQ in the germline V gene. The CDR3 here is CASSHRSDRPLSGANVLTF. The CDR3 nucleotides read TGTGCCAGCAGCCACCGGTCGGACAGGCCTCTATCTGGGGCCAACGTCCTGACTTTC. Supplemented by reference TRBV7-8 and TRBJ2-6, the full variable domain reads GAGVSQSPRYKVAKRGQDVALRCDPISGHVSLFWYQQALGQGPEFLTYFQNEAQLDKSGLPSDRFFAERPEGSVSTLKIQRTQQEDSAVYLCASSHRSDRPLSGANVLTFGAGSRLTVL.

This clonotype was seen a handful of times. CDR3 sequence reads: CAWSHFVGNTQYF. The CDR3 DNA is TGTGCCTGGAGCCACTTCGTGGGCAATACGCAGTATTTT. V gene TRBV30 combines with J gene TRBJ2-3; no definite D call. This CDR3 contains 13 residues. Trimming left V 3 bases short and J 7 bases short, with 14 bases between. Germline lookup yields CDR1 GTSNPN and CDR2 SVGIG (reference sequence).

The table lists this clonotype with many counts. This sequence joins TRBV10-3 and TRBJ2-7; no definite D call. Germline V gives CDR1 ENHRY, CDR2 SYGVKD. The CDR3 totals 14 residues. Between the trimmed V and J ends, which lost 9 bases and 4 bases, there was a span of 19 bases. CDR3 residues: CAIRGRGIEYEQYF. The CDR3 coding sequence is TGTGCCATACGAGGACGAGGAATTGAATACGAGCAGTACTTC.

This clonotype was found a few times. This chain links TRBV10-3 with TRBJ1-3; TRBD1 aligns across 8 bases. With 7 bases clipped from V and 0 bases from J, the junction kept 8 bases outside the gene matches. The germline CDR1 and CDR2 sequences are ENHRY and SYGVKD. The CDR3 length is 16 residues. The CDR3 coding sequence is TGTGCCATCACCCGAGGGACAGGCCTCTCTGGAAACACCATATATTTT. Translated: CAITRGTGLSGNTIYF.

This clonotype was observed many times. CDR3 DNA sequence: TGTGCCAGCAGTCTCATGACTAGTAGGGATACGCAGTATTTT. It codes for CASSLMTSRDTQYF. The V and J genes are TRBV27 and TRBJ2-3, with D possibly TRBD2 on 6 matching bases. V was shortened by 5 bases and J by 6 bases, with 15 bases between the two germline ends. Germline values: CDR1 MNHEY, CDR2 SMNVEV (reference sequence). This CDR3 spans 14 amino acids.

The chain couples TRBV7-2 to TRBJ1-2; TRBD1 matches at 7 bases. Germline CDR1 SGHTA, CDR2 FQGNSA. CDR3 length: 14 residues. V shed 4 bases and J 8 bases; nucleotides not matched to a gene: 10. The CDR3 loop is CASSWAGTVDGYTF. CDR3 DNA sequence: TGTGCCAGCAGCTGGGCCGGGACAGTAGACGGCTACACCTTC.

V usage is TRBV29-1 and J usage is TRBJ2-3, with 7 nucleotides matching TRBD1. Per the germline V gene, CDR1 is SQVTM and CDR2 is ANQGSEA. Trimming cost V 6 bases and J 1 base; bases outside gene matches: 7. This CDR3 is 14 amino acids long. CDR3 in amino acids: CSVIRQGRTDTQYF. CDR3 in DNA: TGCAGCGTAATAAGACAGGGCCGCACAGATACGCAGTATTTT.

This clonotype was counted at least ten times. This sequence joins TRBV11-2 and TRBJ1-3; D not certain. Germline loops: CDR1 SGHAT, CDR2 FQNNGV. V lost 2 bases, J lost 0 bases, and 11 bases lay in between. The CDR3 runs to 16 residues. In DNA, the CDR3 is TGTGCCAGCAGCTTATATGCCTCCTTCTCTGGAAACACCATATATTTT. Its translation is CASSLYASFSGNTIYF.

This clonotype occurred a few times. The genes are TRBV20-1 and TRBJ2-3, with 9 bases lining up with TRBD2. V was pared by 6 bases and J by 10 bases, with 14 bases of the junction left unmatched. This CDR3 has 14 amino acids. Germline V lookup: CDR1 DFQATT, CDR2 SNEGSKA (reference sequence). In DNA form, the CDR3 reads TGCAGTGCCCCGAGGGTTAGCGGGAGTCCAGCGCAGTATTTT. Translating gives CSAPRVSGSPAQYF.

This clonotype has just a few counts. The J gene is TRBJ2-7, the V gene TRBV15, with D tentatively TRBD2 (6 bases). The CDR3 extends over 12 amino acids. Germline V gives CDR1 LNHNV, CDR2 YYDKDF (reference sequence). Deletions cut 6 bases from V and 6 bases from J, with 12 bases between. The DNA of the CDR3 is TGTGCCACCAGTAGCGGACCCAGCGAGCAGTACTTC. It is translated as CATSSGPSEQYF.

In its sample, this clonotype was seen a few times. A read error is possible here, since a much larger clone lies one base away. The gene calls are TRBV7-9 and TRBJ2-3, with D unresolved. The V and J ends lost 5 bases and 1 base respectively, with 7 bases between them. Germline CDR1 and CDR2: SEHNR and FQNEAQ (reference sequence). The CDR3 runs 13 residues. DNA for the CDR3: TGTGCCAGCAGCATTGGGGGCACAGATACGCAGTATTTT. Protein sequence: CASSIGGTDTQYF.

V usage is TRBV10-1 and J usage is TRBJ2-7; D perhaps matches TRBD2 (7 bases). This CDR3 comprises 16 residues. Germline V gene lookup returns CDR1 WNHNN and CDR2 SYGVQD (reference sequence). The V and J ends lost 5 bases and 5 bases respectively, with 22 bases between them. CDR3 DNA sequence: TGCGCCAGCAGTCGGTTCTTAGGGGGGGAGAAGGACGAGCAGTACTTC. This sequence encodes CASSRFLGGEKDEQYF.

The genes are TRBV7-2 and TRBJ2-5; 8 bases line up with TRBD2. CDR1 and CDR2 from the germline V gene are SGHTA and FQGNSA. J lost 6 bases, V lost 5 bases, and 11 bases had no gene match. This CDR3 contains 15 residues. The CDR3 coding sequence is TGTGCCAGCAGCAGAGACGGGACTAGTAGGCAGACCCAGTACTTC. It codes for CASSRDGTSRQTQYF.

This clonotype was counted many times. The chain carries TRBV11-3 and TRBJ1-1; D ambiguous. V gave up 0 bases and J gave up 8 bases, with 10 bases separating them. Germline V gives CDR1 SGHNT, CDR2 YENEEA. This CDR3 is 13 amino acids long. CDR3 nucleotides: TGTGCCAGCAGCTTAGATCTAGGAGCGGAAGCTTTCTTT. Its protein is CASSLDLGAEAFF.

Many counts were recorded for this clonotype. The chain employs TRBV15 and TRBJ2-1; the match to TRBD2 covers 7 bases. From germline, CDR1 is LNHNV and CDR2 YYDKDF (reference sequence). The CDR3 sequence is 13 residues long. DNA for the CDR3: TGTGCAAGCGGGGCGAGCTCCTACAATGAGCAGTTCTTC. It encodes CASGASSYNEQFF.

The gene calls are TRBV18 and TRBJ2-1; 10 nucleotides agree with TRBD2. The CDR3 is 14 amino acids. Germline V lookup: CDR1 KGHSH, CDR2 LQKENI. V lost 3 bases, J lost 7 bases, and 3 bases stayed unmatched. CDR3 sequence (DNA): TGTGCCAGCTCACCCCTAGCGGGAGTAAATGAGCAGTTCTTC. Translating it yields CASSPLAGVNEQFF.

This clonotype turned up a few times. The V and J genes are TRBV9 and TRBJ2-1; TRBD2 matches at 8 bases. The CDR3 runs to 16 residues. J was trimmed by 0 bases and V by 2 bases; bases with no gene match: 4. Looked up from germline, CDR1 is SGDLS and CDR2 is YYNGEE. The CDR3 DNA reads as TGTGCCAGCAGCGTGACGGGGGGGGACTCCTACAATGAGCAGTTCTTC. Translated: CASSVTGGDSYNEQFF. The full variable domain, in which reference TRBV9 and TRBJ2-1 provide the parts outside the CDR3, is DSGVTQTPKHLITATGQRVTLRCSPRSGDLSVYWYQQSLDQGLQFLIQYYNGEERAKGNILERFSAQQFPDLHSELNLSSLELGDSALYFCASSVTGGDSYNEQFFGPGTRLTVL.